The 28 T cell receptor beta chains below all came from one sample that was sequenced in a study of blood T cell repertoires in COVID-19. Produced via immunoSEQ multiplex PCR; TCRdb's table is partial and in-frame only. The profile shows tens of thousands of clones, 80% to 90% of them singletons. Sample: peripheral blood. These receptors were taken from a human donor in a cohort sampled during active COVID-19. The donor label of this sample is uncertain.

The chain is built from TRBV14 and TRBJ1-2; D is ambiguous. The germline gives CDR1 SGHDN, CDR2 FVKESK. V lost 1 base and J lost 7, with 16 bases in between. The CDR3 spans 15 residues. CDR3 residues: CASSQVREGVGGYTF. The CDR3 nucleotides read TGTGCCAGCAGCCAAGTTCGGGAGGGAGTAGGTGGCTACACCTTC.

The rearrangement joins TRBV10-3 to TRBJ1-1; D not certain. In germline, CDR1 is ENHRY, CDR2 SYGVKD. V gave up 7 bases and J gave up 1 base, with 10 bases separating them. The CDR3 sequence is 13 residues long. The CDR3 spells CAIINPGNTEAFF. DNA of the CDR3: TGTGCCATCATCAACCCGGGGAACACTGAAGCTTTCTTT.

The rearrangement joins TRBV19 to TRBJ2-1; 8 bases agree with TRBD1. Germline CDR1 and CDR2: LNHDA and SQIVND (reference sequence). This CDR3 has 14 amino acids. With V trimmed by 2 bases and J by 4 bases, 1 base remained unmatched. The CDR3 nucleotides are TGTGCCAGTAGTATAACAGGGGGTTACAATGAGCAGTTCTTC. Translation gives CASSITGGYNEQFF.

This clone was observed once. The chain recombines TRBV5-6 with TRBJ1-6; 8 bases map to TRBD1. The germline V gene has CDR1 SGHDT and CDR2 YYEEEE. V lost 4 bases and J lost 8; bases outside the gene matches: 8. The CDR3 contains 15 residues. As DNA, the CDR3 is TGTGCCAGCAGCCTCGGACAGGGCAGGTATTCACCCCTCCACTTT. Its protein is CASSLGQGRYSPLHF.

The gene calls are TRBV28 and TRBJ2-7, with 10 positions matching TRBD2. Germline assignment: CDR1 MDHEN and CDR2 SYDVKM. The CDR3 consists of 16 residues. J was trimmed by 4 bases and V by 0 bases; bases with no gene match: 6. The CDR3 bases are TGTGCCAGCAGTTTATGGGCTAGCGGGGGTATTTACGAGCAGTACTTC. It encodes CASSLWASGGIYEQYF.

CDR3 DNA sequence: TGCGCCAGCAGCTTGGCCCCGGGGGGGCCCGCGAGCACTGAAGCTTTCTTT. It encodes CASSLAPGGPASTEAFF. The genes are TRBV5-1 and TRBJ1-1; D possibly corresponds to TRBD1 (6 bases). The V and J ends lost 0 bases and 4 bases respectively, with 19 bases between them. CDR3 length: 17 residues. Looked up from germline, CDR1 is SGHRS and CDR2 is YFSETQ.

This clone has a handful of counts. The CDR3 here is CASGTGKGNQPQHF. As DNA, the CDR3 is TGTGCCAGTGGGACAGGGAAGGGGAATCAGCCCCAGCATTTT. The genes are TRBV2 and TRBJ1-5; 9 nucleotides agree with TRBD1. Germline V gene lookup returns CDR1 SNHLY and CDR2 FYNNEI. J lost 4 bases, V lost 9 bases, and 7 bases had no gene match. The CDR3 is 14 amino acids.

Only a few counts were recorded for this clone. The genes are TRBV7-9 and TRBJ2-3; D is unresolved. Trimming removed 3 bases at V and 2 bases at J, with 6 bases between. Germline V lookup: CDR1 SEHNR, CDR2 FQNEAQ (reference sequence). This CDR3 comprises 13 residues. The CDR3 sequence: CASSFGSTDTQYF. The DNA of the CDR3 is TGTGCCAGCAGCTTCGGTTCCACAGATACGCAGTATTTT.

The chain links TRBV6-1 to TRBJ1-6, with D possibly matching TRBD1 (5 bases). V lost 1 base and J 7 bases, leaving 11 bases between the germline ends. Looked up from germline, CDR1 is MNHNS and CDR2 is SASEGT. The CDR3 is 15 amino acids. Here the CDR3 reads CASSEVPGYNSPLHF. The CDR3 DNA sequence: TGTGCCAGCAGTGAAGTCCCAGGGTACAATTCACCCCTCCACTTT.

The chain has TRBV5-1 and TRBJ1-5; 8 bases agree with TRBD1. Germline CDR1 reads SGHRS; CDR2 reads YFSETQ. This CDR3 has 15 amino acids. V shed 0 bases, J shed 6 bases, and the junction held 5 bases outside the gene matches. The chain's CDR3 is CASSLAGTGGQPQHF. The CDR3 DNA sequence: TGCGCCAGCAGCTTGGCGGGGACAGGAGGTCAGCCCCAGCATTTT.

CDR3: CASSPSGGGTGELFF. The CDR3 region has the DNA TGTGCCAGCAGCCCGAGCGGGGGGGGCACCGGGGAGCTGTTTTTT. The chain combines TRBV28 with TRBJ2-2; 10 bases align to TRBD2. V gave up 6 bases and J gave up 4 bases; unmatched junction bases: 5. CDR1 is MDHEN and CDR2 is SYDVKM in the germline V gene. This CDR3 has 15 amino acids.

V usage is TRBV18 and J usage is TRBJ2-7; maybe TRBD1 (5 bases). Trimming shortened V by 3 bases and J by 6 bases, and 18 bases separated the two germline ends. CDR1 KGHSH and CDR2 LQKENI come from the germline V gene. CDR3 length: 15 amino acids. The CDR3 nucleotides are TGTGCCAGCTCACCTTCTCAGGGAATGGAGAGCGAGCAGTACTTC. This encodes CASSPSQGMESEQYF.

This clone was recorded once. CDR3 protein: CASSPGVAGGETQYF. The CDR3 DNA sequence: TGTGCCAGCAGCCCGGGGGTAGCGGGGGGTGAGACCCAGTACTTC. The V call is TRBV11-2, the J call TRBJ2-5, with 10 positions matching TRBD2. There are 15 residues in the CDR3. Germline assignment: CDR1 SGHAT and CDR2 FQNNGV. The V and J ends lost 5 bases and 5 bases, in that order; junction bases with no gene match: 8.

This clone was detected a few times. One end of the junction varies from germline; a read error may be responsible. The CDR3 loop reads CASSTEMAGNTGELFF. CDR3 sequence (DNA): TGTGCTAGCAGCACCGAAATGGCTGGGAACACCGGGGAGCTGTTTTTT. The chain uses TRBV7-7 and TRBJ2-2; D gene unclear. CDR1 and CDR2 (germline): SSHAT, FNYEAQ (reference sequence). There are 16 residues in the CDR3.

V is TRBV2 and J is TRBJ1-1; D is possibly TRBD1 (5 bases). Germline V gene sequence: CDR1 SNHLY, CDR2 FYNNEI. This CDR3 contains 11 residues. Trimming stripped 7 bases from V and 7 bases from J, with 10 bases between. The CDR3 reads CASTVRGEAFF. DNA of the CDR3: TGTGCCAGCACGGTAAGGGGTGAAGCTTTCTTT.

This chain uses TRBV9 with TRBJ2-1; 7 nucleotides line up with TRBD1. This CDR3 has 17 residues. Germline V gene lookup returns CDR1 SGDLS and CDR2 YYNGEE. The junction had 11 bases not matched to a gene; V was cut back by 0 bases and J by 5 bases. The CDR3 DNA is TGTGCCAGCAGCGTAGCGCCGGGACAGTCTAAAAACAATGAGCAGTTCTTC. It yields the protein CASSVAPGQSKNNEQFF.

The V gene is TRBV2, the J gene TRBJ1-2; D not certain. CDR1 and CDR2 (germline): SNHLY, FYNNEI. Deletions cut 4 bases from V and 7 bases from J, with 10 bases between. This CDR3 is built from 12 residues. Here the CDR3 DNA reads TGTGCCAGCAGTGGGCAGGAAGGTGGCTACACCTTC. Its protein is CASSGQEGGYTF.

The CDR3 DNA reads TGTGCCAGCAGCTTCGCAGGGAACACCGGGGAGCTGTTTTTT. This codes for CASSFAGNTGELFF. This sequence joins TRBV7-2 and TRBJ2-2; D unclear. In germline, CDR1 is SGHTA, CDR2 FQGNSA. This CDR3 contains 14 residues. V shed 3 bases and J shed 1 base, with 6 bases lying between them.

The chain uses TRBV4-2 and TRBJ1-1; no clear D gene. The CDR3 has 14 amino acids. Germline CDR1 is LGHNA and CDR2 is YNFKEQ. V gave up 0 bases and J gave up 0 bases, with 5 bases separating them. In DNA, the CDR3 is TGTGCCAGCAGCCAAGATCCGGTGAACACTGAAGCTTTCTTT. Its translation: CASSQDPVNTEAFF.

The chain combines TRBV4-1 with TRBJ2-5; a possible D gene is TRBD1 (6 bases). V lost 1 base and J 4 bases, leaving 13 bases between the germline ends. The germline gives CDR1 MGHRA, CDR2 YSYEKL. The CDR3 is made up of 15 amino acids. The CDR3 nucleotides read TGCGCCAGCAGCCAAGCCTCTAACAGGGCAGAGACCCAGTACTTC. It encodes CASSQASNRAETQYF.

The count of this clone is one. The chain links TRBV13 to TRBJ1-2; 7 nucleotides match TRBD1. Germline CDR1 and CDR2: PRHDT and FYEKMQ (reference sequence). J lost 8 bases, V lost 4 bases, and 10 bases had no gene match. This CDR3 is 14 amino acids long. CDR3 amino acids: CASSSQGVPGGYTF. CDR3 coding DNA: TGTGCCAGCAGCTCCCAGGGGGTACCCGGCGGCTACACCTTC.

V usage is TRBV6-2 or TRBV6-3 and J usage is TRBJ1-1; possible D gene TRBD1, 5 bases. Trimming cost V 6 bases and J 1 base, with 15 bases left between them. CDR3 length: 15 residues. Looked up from germline, CDR1 is MNHEY and CDR2 is SVGEGT. CDR3 region: CASSSLLGGNTEAFF. The DNA of the CDR3 is TGTGCCAGCAGCTCCCTCCTCGGGGGGAACACTGAAGCTTTCTTT.

This clone was seen a single time. The chain has TRBV7-3 and TRBJ1-1; perhaps TRBD1 as D (5 bases). V lost 4 bases to trimming and J lost 6 bases, with 12 bases between them. The CDR3 covers 13 residues. The germline gives CDR1 SGHTA, CDR2 FQGTGA. The CDR3 reads CASSSPGGAEAFF. DNA for the CDR3: TGTGCCAGCAGCTCCCCGGGAGGGGCTGAAGCTTTCTTT. Together with reference TRBV7-3 and TRBJ1-1, the CDR3 gives the full variable domain: GAGVSQTPSNKVTEKGKYVELRCDPISGHTALYWYRQSLGQGPEFLIYFQGTGAADDSGLPNDRFFAVRPEGSVSTLKIQRTERGDSAVYLCASSSPGGAEAFFGQGTRLTVV.

V and J are TRBV28 and TRBJ1-2, with 7 bases that match TRBD1. The V and J ends lost 6 bases and 0 bases, in that order; junction bases with no gene match: 7. Germline assignment: CDR1 MDHEN and CDR2 SYDVKM. The CDR3 consists of 15 residues. CDR3 loop: CASRQTGTANYGYTF. The CDR3 nucleotides read TGTGCCAGCAGGCAGACAGGGACCGCTAACTATGGCTACACCTTC.

This chain uses TRBV19 with TRBJ2-3; 9 bases are a match to TRBD1. Germline V gene sequence: CDR1 LNHDA, CDR2 SQIVND (reference sequence). This CDR3 has 14 amino acids. The V segment lost 9 bases and the J segment 3 bases; nucleotides outside the gene matches: 7. The CDR3 DNA reads TGTGCCAGCACAGGGGGCTTTTGGACAGATACGCAGTATTTT. Its translation is CASTGGFWTDTQYF.

This sequence joins TRBV3-1 (or the pseudogene TRBV3-2) and TRBJ2-2; 15 bases line up with TRBD2. There are 18 residues in the CDR3. V lost 8 bases and J lost 6; bases outside the gene matches: 13. Germline V gene data show CDR1 as LGHDT and CDR2 as YNNKEL (reference sequence). The DNA of the CDR3 is TGTGCCAGCGGGGGACTAGCGGGGGGTAAGATGGTCGCCGGGGAGCTGTTTTTT. As protein: CASGGLAGGKMVAGELFF.

This clone came up once. This chain uses TRBV20-1 with TRBJ1-3; D unresolved. The CDR3 is 11 residues long. V lost 6 bases, J lost 4 bases, and 7 bases lay in between. Per the germline V gene, CDR1 is DFQATT and CDR2 is SNEGSKA (reference sequence). CDR3 loop: CSATGGNTIYF. CDR3 bases: TGCAGTGCGACGGGGGGAAACACCATATATTTT.

The chain employs TRBV2 and TRBJ1-1; D perhaps matches TRBD1 (5 bases). Germline V gene sequence: CDR1 SNHLY, CDR2 FYNNEI. V was cut by 11 bases and J by 4 bases, with 14 bases left in between. The CDR3 sequence is 12 residues long. The CDR3 reads CAPRGTGTEAFF. For the CDR3, the DNA is TGTGCCCCGCGGGGGACGGGCACTGAAGCTTTCTTT. Variable domain in full (rest from reference TRBV2 and TRBJ1-1): EPEVTQTPSHQVTQMGQEVILRCVPISNHLYFYWYRQILGQKVEFLVSFYNNEISEKSEIFDDQFSVERPDGSNFTLKIRSTKLEDSAMYFCAPRGTGTEAFFGQGTRLTVV.